The rows below give T cell receptor beta chains drawn from one sample of a study of blood T cell repertoires in COVID-19. Profiled with immunoSEQ multiplex PCR; TCRdb holds only in-frame clones, not every one. The sample contains some 460,000 clones, about nine tenths of which appear only once. What was sequenced was PBMCs or T cells enriched from blood (not recorded which). The receptors shown here come from a woman under 30 who had recovered from COVID-19. CDR3s include the opening cysteine and the closing phenylalanine or tryptophan. The order of the fields is D gene, clone size, J gene, V gene, CDR3 DNA, CDR3 protein. A D gene is named only where the DNA matches it firmly. Size tells how often a clone was seen (once, few, many) or the class of an expanded clone, and some rows leave it out.

d_gene: .
abundance: .
j_gene: TRBJ1-1
v_gene: TRBV1
CDR3nt: TGCACCAGCCCTACAAGGAGGGGCTATGACACTGAAGCTTTCTTT
CDR3aa: CTSPTRRGYDTEAFF

d_gene: .
abundance: .
j_gene: TRBJ1-1
v_gene: TRBV27
CDR3nt: TGTGCCAGCAGTTCACAGGGAAAGACTGAAGCTTTCTTT
CDR3aa: CASSSQGKTEAFF

d_gene: .
abundance: .
j_gene: TRBJ2-3
v_gene: TRBV2
CDR3nt: TGTGCCAGCAGTGTTTGGGGGGGCAGCACAGATACGCAGTATTTT
CDR3aa: CASSVWGGSTDTQYF

d_gene: TRBD1
abundance: .
j_gene: TRBJ1-6
v_gene: TRBV5-6
CDR3nt: TGTGCCAGCAGCGCCCTCTACAGGGGGAATAATTCACCCCTCCACTTT
CDR3aa: CASSALYRGNNSPLHF

d_gene: TRBD1
abundance: .
j_gene: TRBJ2-7
v_gene: TRBV28
CDR3nt: TGTGCCAGCACCCCGACAGGGCGGTCCTACGAGCAGTACTTC
CDR3aa: CASTPTGRSYEQYF

d_gene: .
abundance: .
j_gene: TRBJ1-3
v_gene: TRBV6-5
CDR3nt: TGTGCCAGCGAGACGGGACACAACTCTGGAAACACCATATATTTT
CDR3aa: CASETGHNSGNTIYF

d_gene: .
abundance: .
j_gene: TRBJ2-5
v_gene: TRBV4-1
CDR3nt: TGCGCCAGCAGCCAAGATGGCAGGGGAGTAGAGACCCAGTACTTC
CDR3aa: CASSQDGRGVETQYF

d_gene: TRBD1
abundance: .
j_gene: TRBJ1-5
v_gene: TRBV5-1
CDR3nt: TGCGCCAGCAGCTATGGACAGGGTGATCAGCCCCAGCATTTT
CDR3aa: CASSYGQGDQPQHF

d_gene: .
abundance: .
j_gene: TRBJ1-1
v_gene: TRBV12-3/TRBV12-4
CDR3nt: TGTGCCAGCAGTTTAGCGCTAATTGAAGCTTTCTTT
CDR3aa: CASSLALIEAFF

d_gene: TRBD2
abundance: .
j_gene: TRBJ2-5
v_gene: TRBV7-2
CDR3nt: TGTGCCAGCAGCTTATCGACTAGCGGGGGGCAAGAGACCCAGTACTTC
CDR3aa: CASSLSTSGGQETQYF

d_gene: .
abundance: .
j_gene: TRBJ2-2
v_gene: TRBV5-1
CDR3nt: TGCGCCAGCAGCTTGGCCGGGAGGGAGCTGTTTTTT
CDR3aa: CASSLAGRELFF

d_gene: .
abundance: few
j_gene: TRBJ1-6
v_gene: TRBV19
CDR3nt: TGTGCCAGTGGACTAGGGAGAAATAATTCACCCCTCCACTTT
CDR3aa: CASGLGRNNSPLHF

d_gene: .
abundance: .
j_gene: TRBJ2-7
v_gene: TRBV10-3
CDR3nt: TGTGCCATCAGTGTCGGAAGGGAGCCTTCCTACGAGCAGTACTTC
CDR3aa: CAISVGREPSYEQYF

d_gene: TRBD1
abundance: .
j_gene: TRBJ2-3
v_gene: TRBV2
CDR3nt: TGTGCCAGCAGTCGTTTTCCGATGACAGGGACAAGCACAGATACGCAGTATTTT
CDR3aa: CASSRFPMTGTSTDTQYF

d_gene: .
abundance: .
j_gene: TRBJ2-7
v_gene: TRBV27
CDR3nt: TGTGCCAGCAGTCCCTCCAGTCTGGGCTTAAGCTACGAGCAGTACTTC
CDR3aa: CASSPSSLGLSYEQYF

d_gene: TRBD1
abundance: .
j_gene: TRBJ1-2
v_gene: TRBV2
CDR3nt: TGTGCCAGCAGTGAGGACAGGACATATGGCTACACCTTC
CDR3aa: CASSEDRTYGYTF